The next 12 T cell receptor beta chains were all read from a single sample in a study of beta chain features in type 1 diabetes. Study conclusions and caveats: Type 1 diabetes patients had TCRB CDR3s that were shorter (moderately but significantly so) in all four CD4+ subsets.

Expressed TCRB transcripts got sequenced, as all isolated RNA was reverse transcribed. Libraries were prepared by immunoSEQ multiplex PCR; TCRdb keeps only in-frame clonotypes and omits some of them. The top ten hold 0.6% of the sample, which has 300,000 to 400,000 clones, 9.5% to 10% seen once. These receptors lack a known antigen. Specimen: central memory CD4+ T cells from blood. The source of these receptors is a man aged 25-45 years with type 1 diabetes.

This clone showed up many times. The J gene is TRBJ1-5, the V gene TRBV5-6, with D hard to call. V was shortened by 0 bases and J by 7 bases, with 17 bases between the two germline ends. The germline V gene encodes CDR1 SGHDT and CDR2 YYEEEE. The CDR3 has 16 residues. The CDR3 here is CASSLASDRRRQPQHF. The CDR3 nucleotides read TGTGCCAGCAGCTTGGCCTCGGACCGGAGAAGGCAGCCCCAGCATTTT.

This clone was counted between two and nine times. The rearrangement links TRBV19 to TRBJ1-5, with 10 bases fitting TRBD1. The CDR3 spans 17 residues. J gave up 0 bases and V 8 bases, and 10 bases lay outside the gene matches. Germline V gives CDR1 LNHDA, CDR2 SQIVND (reference sequence). CDR3 bases: TGTGCCAGTGGACGGGACAGGGGATCTAATAGCAATCAGCCCCAGCATTTT. Protein: CASGRDRGSNSNQPQHF.

This clone was observed at least ten times. The rearrangement links TRBV28 to TRBJ2-6; perhaps D is TRBD1 or TRBD2 (5 bases each). Germline CDR1 and CDR2: MDHEN and SYDVKM. V was cut by 5 bases and J by 1 base, with 12 bases left in between. This CDR3 contains 16 residues. For the CDR3, the DNA is TGTGCCAGCAGTCCTTCGAGGGGTTCTGGGGCCAACGTCCTGACTTTC. This gives the protein CASSPSRGSGANVLTF. Full variable domain (missing parts from reference TRBV28 and TRBJ2-6): DVKVTQSSRYLVKRTGEKVFLECVQDMDHENMFWYRQDPGLGLRLIYFSYDVKMKEKGDIPEGYSVSREKKERFSLILESASTNQTSMYLCASSPSRGSGANVLTFGAGSRLTVL.

The CDR3 DNA reads TGTGCCAGCAGTTTAAACAGGAGGAACACTGAAGCTTTCTTT. Its protein is CASSLNRRNTEAFF. This rearrangement joins TRBV28 to TRBJ1-1; D is perhaps TRBD1 (5 bases). The CDR3 consists of 14 residues. Trimming cost V 2 bases and J 1 base, with 8 bases left between them. Looked up from germline, CDR1 is MDHEN and CDR2 is SYDVKM.

This clone was observed many times. V gene TRBV18 combines with J gene TRBJ1-1; D call uncertain. V lost 0 bases, J lost 5 bases, and 16 bases lay in between. Germline V gives CDR1 KGHSH, CDR2 LQKENI. This CDR3 has 16 residues. The DNA for the CDR3 is TGTGCCAGCTCACCACCAGGAACCCGGGGAGAGACTGAAGCTTTCTTT. Amino acids: CASSPPGTRGETEAFF.

Many counts were recorded for this clone. The CDR3 nucleotides read TGCGCCAGCAGTCAATCGTCGGGCCCGCAGGCCTACTACGAGCAGTACTTC. Its translation: CASSQSSGPQAYYEQYF. The gene calls are TRBV23-1 and TRBJ2-7; D gene ambiguous. TRBV23-1 counts as an open reading frame of uncertain function. CDR3 size: 17 residues. Trimming removed 0 bases from V and 3 bases from J, with 18 bases in between.

In this sample, this clone turned up a few times. The chain employs TRBV7-2 and TRBJ1-2; D call uncertain. The CDR3 contains 13 residues. CDR1 is SGHTA, CDR2 FQGNSA, per germline. With 5 bases removed from V and 0 bases from J, the gap between germline ends came to 7 bases. The CDR3 loop reads CASSPYTNYGYTF. CDR3 in DNA: TGTGCCAGCAGCCCTTACACTAACTATGGCTACACCTTC.

This clone has a handful of counts. In DNA, the CDR3 is TGTGCCAGCCTCGACAGGGCCGGAGAAGAGACCCAGTACTTC. Protein product: CASLDRAGEETQYF. The gene calls are TRBV6-5 and TRBJ2-5; 7 positions agree with TRBD1. The CDR3 covers 14 residues. V shed 8 bases, J shed 3 bases, and the junction held 9 bases outside the gene matches. Germline V gives CDR1 MNHEY, CDR2 SVGAGI.

The rearrangement links TRBV11-2 to TRBJ2-3; the D gene is possibly TRBD1 (6 bases). Germline V gene lookup returns CDR1 SGHAT and CDR2 FQNNGV. The CDR3 has 12 residues. The ends were cut back, 5 bases at V and 4 bases at J, with 7 bases in the middle. The CDR3 loop reads CASSKGADTQYF. In DNA form, the CDR3 reads TGTGCCAGCAGCAAGGGGGCAGATACGCAGTATTTT.

In its sample, this clone was seen a few times. The V call is TRBV9, the J call TRBJ2-7, with 8 bases matching TRBD1. CDR1 and CDR2 from the germline V gene are SGDLS and YYNGEE. The CDR3 runs to 15 residues. V gave up 3 bases and J gave up 0 bases; unmatched junction bases: 5. The CDR3: CASSERTGHSYEQYF. The CDR3 region has the DNA TGTGCCAGCAGCGAGCGGACAGGGCACTCCTACGAGCAGTACTTC.

The sample holds a few counts of this clone. The chain couples TRBV14 to TRBJ2-5; no clear D. The V gene's germline CDR1 is SGHDN and CDR2 FVKESK. The V and J ends lost 1 base and 2 bases respectively, with 5 bases between them. This CDR3 has 13 amino acids. The CDR3 coding sequence is TGTGCCAGCAGCCAAGTAGGACAAGAGACCCAGTACTTC. Amino acids: CASSQVGQETQYF.

This clone was counted between two and nine times. This CDR3 reads CASSLAGRGQPQHF. The DNA of the CDR3 is TGTGCCAGCAGCTTAGCGGGTCGGGGGCAGCCCCAGCATTTT. The rearrangement uses TRBV7-2 and TRBJ1-5; a possible D gene is TRBD1 (5 bases). Trimming took off 0 bases at V and 7 bases at J, with 10 bases between the two ends. This CDR3 is built from 14 residues. Germline assignment: CDR1 SGHTA and CDR2 FQGNSA.